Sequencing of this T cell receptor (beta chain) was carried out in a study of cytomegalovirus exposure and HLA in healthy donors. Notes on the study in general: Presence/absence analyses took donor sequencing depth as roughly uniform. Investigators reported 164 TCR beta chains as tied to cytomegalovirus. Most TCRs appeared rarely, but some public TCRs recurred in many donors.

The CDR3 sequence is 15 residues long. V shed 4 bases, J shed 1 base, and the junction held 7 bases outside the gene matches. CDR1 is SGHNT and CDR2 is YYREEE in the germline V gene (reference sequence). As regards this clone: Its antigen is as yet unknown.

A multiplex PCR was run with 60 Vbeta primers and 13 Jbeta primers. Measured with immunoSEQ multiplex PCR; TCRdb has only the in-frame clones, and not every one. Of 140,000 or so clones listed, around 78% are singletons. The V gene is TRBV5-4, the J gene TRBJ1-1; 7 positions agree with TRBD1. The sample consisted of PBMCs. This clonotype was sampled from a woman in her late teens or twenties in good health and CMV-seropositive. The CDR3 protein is CASSPRTGENTEAFF. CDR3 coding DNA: TGTGCCAGCAGCCCCAGGACAGGCGAGAACACTGAAGCTTTCTTT.